Following are 29 T cell receptor beta chains from one sample sequenced in a study of shared clonotypes between healthy human individuals. Sequenced by immunoSEQ multiplex PCR; TCRdb stores in-frame clones only, minus some. The sample includes some 1,400,000 clones, around 95% seen only once; the top ten take over 1%. The material sequenced was naive CD4+ T cells sorted from blood. Subset specified: CD45RA+ positively selected. These receptor sequences come from a young man in good health.

The CDR3 coding sequence is TGTGCCAGCAGCCAATTGCTGGCTACTACGACCTACGAGCAGTACTTC. As protein: CASSQLLATTTYEQYF. V gene TRBV4-2 combines with J gene TRBJ2-7; D unclear. This CDR3 comprises 16 residues. Trimming cost V 2 bases and J 2 bases, with 16 bases left between them. Germline CDR1 is LGHNA and CDR2 is YNFKEQ.

This chain links TRBV7-9 with TRBJ1-3; D gene uncertain. The CDR3 covers 16 residues. CDR1 SEHNR and CDR2 FQNEAQ come from the germline V gene (reference sequence). Trimming left V 1 base short and J 2 bases short, with 12 bases between. CDR3 DNA sequence: TGTGCCAGCAGCTTAGTTCTCGGACCGGCTGGAAACACCATATATTTT. Its protein is CASSLVLGPAGNTIYF.

Notes on this clone: This CDR3 is also generated by other DNA sequences in the sample. The CDR3 sequence: CASSRDRGNTEAFF. The CDR3 DNA reads as TGTGCCAGCAGTCGGGACAGAGGGAACACTGAAGCTTTCTTT. V and J are TRBV2 and TRBJ1-1; 7 bases align to TRBD1. The CDR3 extends over 14 amino acids. CDR1 is SNHLY, CDR2 FYNNEI, per germline. After removal of 5 bases from V and 1 base from J, the junction contained 4 bases not matched to a gene.

The CDR3 here is CASSALAGGLQETQYF. DNA of the CDR3: TGTGCCAGCAGCGCCCTAGCGGGAGGCCTCCAAGAGACCCAGTACTTC. The chain couples TRBV7-6 to TRBJ2-5; 11 positions match TRBD2. Germline V CDR1 and CDR2: SGHVS, FNYEAQ. This CDR3 is built from 16 residues. The V segment lost 5 bases and the J segment 1 base; nucleotides outside the gene matches: 6.

The CDR3 here is CASSLRGSGTGSTGELFF. For the CDR3, the DNA is TGTGCCAGCAGCCTCCGGGGTAGCGGGACAGGAAGCACCGGGGAGCTGTTTTTT. This rearrangement joins TRBV25-1 to TRBJ2-2; either TRBD1 or TRBD2 may supply D (8 bases each). The V gene's germline CDR1 is MGHDK and CDR2 SYGVNS. V lost 6 bases to trimming and J lost 4 bases, with 24 bases between them. CDR3 length: 18 amino acids.

This clone has a single count. CDR3 in amino acids: CAIASGSLYEQYF. In DNA, the CDR3 is TGTGCCATCGCTAGCGGGAGTTTATACGAGCAGTACTTC. The V gene is TRBV10-3, the J gene TRBJ2-7, with 10 nucleotides matching TRBD2. V lost 8 bases and J lost 4; bases outside the gene matches: 5. CDR3 length: 13 amino acids. Germline assignment: CDR1 ENHRY and CDR2 SYGVKD.

This clone came up once. V usage is TRBV7-9 and J usage is TRBJ2-7, with 9 positions matching TRBD1. Per germline, CDR1 SEHNR and CDR2 FQNEAQ (reference sequence). The CDR3 covers 16 residues. Trimming cost V 5 bases and J 3 bases; bases outside gene matches: 11. The CDR3 DNA follows: TGTGCCAGCAGCGCCAGGACAGGGGCGGCGGACTACGAGCAGTACTTC. Translating gives CASSARTGAADYEQYF.

J is TRBJ2-5 and V is TRBV5-1; 9 bases agree with TRBD1. Germline CDR1 SGHRS, CDR2 YFSETQ. This CDR3 comprises 14 residues. After removal of 6 bases from V and 7 bases from J, the junction contained 10 bases not matched to a gene. The CDR3 DNA sequence: TGCGCCAGCACACCGGGACAGGGTCTGTCGACCCAGTACTTC. Amino acid sequence: CASTPGQGLSTQYF.

V and J are TRBV7-2 and TRBJ2-2, with D possibly matching TRBD2 (5 bases). The germline gives CDR1 SGHTA, CDR2 FQGNSA. This CDR3 is built from 16 residues. V lost 3 bases to trimming and J lost 6 bases, with 17 bases between them. The CDR3 protein is CASSLRALVAPGELFF. The CDR3 DNA follows: TGTGCCAGCAGCTTGCGGGCCTTGGTGGCCCCCGGGGAGCTGTTTTTT.

This chain links TRBV4-3 with TRBJ1-2; D unclear. This CDR3 comprises 14 residues. The germline V and J ends were trimmed by 6 bases and 0 bases, with 11 bases remaining between them. Germline V gene lookup returns CDR1 LGHNA and CDR2 YSLEER. The CDR3 nucleotides are TGCGCCAGCAGTCAGGCTCTCCCTAACTATGGCTACACCTTC. It is translated as CASSQALPNYGYTF.

The rearrangement links TRBV6-1 to TRBJ1-1; no firm D call. Germline-derived CDR1 and CDR2 are MNHNS and SASEGT. Between the trimmed V and J ends, which lost 6 bases and 0 bases, there was a span of 5 bases. This CDR3 is 12 amino acids long. The CDR3 bases are TGTGCCAGCAGAGATATGAACACTGAAGCTTTCTTT. Translation: CASRDMNTEAFF.

CDR3 sequence reads: CASSFTTNTEAFF. The CDR3 nucleotides are TGTGCCAGCAGCTTTACAACTAACACTGAAGCTTTCTTT. The chain recombines TRBV7-2 with TRBJ1-1; D not resolved. V dropped 3 bases and J dropped 2 bases, with 7 bases sitting between them. The CDR3 spans 13 residues. Germline V gene lookup returns CDR1 SGHTA and CDR2 FQGNSA.

The CDR3: CASSEAPTGTYGYTF. CDR3 nucleotide sequence: TGTGCCAGCAGTGAAGCACCGACAGGGACCTATGGCTACACCTTC. The V call is TRBV6-1, the J call TRBJ1-2, with 7 bases aligning to TRBD1. In germline, CDR1 is MNHNS, CDR2 SASEGT. The CDR3 runs to 15 residues. J was trimmed by 4 bases and V by 0 bases; bases with no gene match: 5.

The V and J genes are TRBV7-8 and TRBJ2-7; TRBD2 matches 8 bases. With 6 bases clipped from V and 4 bases from J, the junction kept 8 bases outside the gene matches. Germline CDR1 reads SGHVS; CDR2 reads FQNEAQ. This CDR3 has 14 amino acids. The CDR3 loop reads CASSYRLAQYEQYF. CDR3 DNA: TGTGCCAGCAGTTACCGACTAGCGCAGTACGAGCAGTACTTC.

The chain couples TRBV11-3 to TRBJ2-2; the D gene is possibly TRBD2 (5 bases). Per germline, CDR1 SGHNT and CDR2 YENEEA. The CDR3 totals 14 residues. With 8 bases removed from V and 1 base from J, the gap between germline ends came to 11 bases. CDR3 loop: CASERRGNTGELFF. CDR3 coding DNA: TGTGCCAGCGAGAGACGGGGGAACACCGGGGAGCTGTTTTTT.

The chain uses TRBV5-1 and TRBJ2-5, with 13 bases aligning to TRBD2. The CDR3 runs 16 residues. Germline V gene sequence: CDR1 SGHRS, CDR2 YFSETQ. The trim removed 4 bases at V and 2 bases at J, leaving 5 bases unmatched. The CDR3 spells CASSKGLAGVQETQYF. The CDR3 coding sequence is TGCGCCAGCAGCAAAGGACTAGCGGGAGTTCAAGAGACCCAGTACTTC.

This clone was counted a single time. DNA of the CDR3: TGTGCCGTATCAGGGGGATTTGGCTACGAGCAGTACTTC. It is translated as CAVSGGFGYEQYF. The chain has TRBV27 and TRBJ2-7; 7 bases match TRBD1. Germline V CDR1 and CDR2: MNHEY, SMNVEV (reference sequence). The CDR3 is 13 residues long. The J segment lost 3 bases and the V segment lost 11 bases, leaving 10 bases of the junction unmatched.

This clone was seen a single time. The chain combines TRBV7-3 with TRBJ2-2; TRBD1 is a possible D gene (6 bases). V gave up 5 bases and J gave up 5 bases, with 21 bases separating them. The length of the CDR3 is 17 residues. From germline, CDR1 is SGHTA and CDR2 FQGTGA. The DNA for the CDR3 is TGTGCCAGCAGCATACCGAGGGACACAGGGCGGACCGGGGAGCTGTTTTTT. As protein: CASSIPRDTGRTGELFF.

The chain couples TRBV29-1 to TRBJ2-7; D unresolved. CDR3 length: 12 residues. Trimming stripped 7 bases from V and 5 bases from J, with 15 bases between. Germline lookup yields CDR1 SQVTM and CDR2 ANQGSEA. The DNA for the CDR3 is TGCAGCGCCGCAAGTCAGGCCCACGAGCAGTACTTC. Its protein is CSAASQAHEQYF.

The chain uses TRBV29-1 and TRBJ2-6, with 7 bases matching TRBD1. This CDR3 has 19 residues. With V trimmed by 5 bases and J by 1 base, 17 bases remained unmatched. Germline CDR1 reads SQVTM; CDR2 reads ANQGSEA. The CDR3: CSVFLPGTAYGSGANVLTF. The CDR3 bases are TGCAGCGTTTTTCTCCCCGGGACAGCGTATGGGTCTGGGGCCAACGTCCTGACTTTC.

The V call is TRBV7-8, the J call TRBJ2-7, with TRBD2 matching over 7 bases. Germline values: CDR1 SGHVS, CDR2 FQNEAQ. V was clipped by 2 bases and J by 2 bases; unmatched bases: 12. The CDR3 length is 17 residues. The CDR3: CASSLRGTRESTYEQYF. For the CDR3, the DNA is TGTGCCAGCAGCTTAAGGGGAACGCGGGAGAGTACCTACGAGCAGTACTTC. Full variable domain (rest looked up from reference TRBV7-8 and TRBJ2-7): GAGVSQSPRYKVAKRGQDVALRCDPISGHVSLFWYQQALGQGPEFLTYFQNEAQLDKSGLPSDRFFAERPEGSVSTLKIQRTQQEDSAVYLCASSLRGTRESTYEQYFGPGTRLTVT.

This sequence joins TRBV18 and TRBJ1-4, with D perhaps matching TRBD1 (6 bases). The CDR3 loop spans 15 amino acids. V gave up 4 bases and J gave up 7 bases, with 16 bases separating them. Germline CDR1 KGHSH, CDR2 LQKENI. CDR3 loop: CASSQGTTFVEKLFF. The CDR3 coding sequence is TGTGCCAGCTCACAAGGGACAACGTTTGTTGAAAAACTGTTTTTT.

Of note for this clone: This same CDR3 is encoded by further DNA sequences in the sample. This sequence joins TRBV19 and TRBJ1-5, with D possibly being TRBD1 (5 bases). The CDR3 is 15 residues long. The ends were cut back, 4 bases at V and 1 base at J, with 11 bases in the middle. Germline V gene lookup returns CDR1 LNHDA and CDR2 SQIVND (reference sequence). The CDR3 spells CASSSGTVSNQPQHF. CDR3 coding DNA: TGTGCCAGTAGTAGTGGGACGGTCAGCAATCAGCCCCAGCATTTT. The full variable domain, in which reference TRBV19 and TRBJ1-5 provide the parts outside the CDR3, is DGGITQSPKYLFRKEGQNVTLSCEQNLNHDAMYWYRQDPGQGLRLIYYSQIVNDFQKGDIAEGYSVSREKKESFPLTVTSAQKNPTAFYLCASSSGTVSNQPQHFGDGTRLSIL.

The gene calls are TRBV2 and TRBJ1-1, with no clear D. Germline CDR1 and CDR2: SNHLY and FYNNEI. The germline V and J ends were trimmed by 6 bases and 5 bases, with 10 bases remaining between them. This CDR3 contains 12 residues. CDR3 amino acids: CASSPGGTEAFF. CDR3 DNA sequence: TGTGCCAGCAGCCCCGGAGGGACTGAAGCTTTCTTT.

This clone was found once. The chain has TRBV15 and TRBJ2-3; D uncertain. Germline V gene sequence: CDR1 LNHNV, CDR2 YYDKDF (reference sequence). With 7 bases removed from V and 2 bases from J, the gap between germline ends came to 10 bases. This CDR3 comprises 13 residues. CDR3 protein: CATKSSDTDTQYF. The CDR3 bases are TGTGCCACCAAATCCTCGGACACAGATACGCAGTATTTT.

The V gene is TRBV14, the J gene TRBJ1-4; D remains ambiguous. The CDR3 covers 17 residues. CDR1 SGHDN and CDR2 FVKESK come from the germline V gene. Trimming stripped 0 bases from V and 0 bases from J, with 11 bases between. CDR3 sequence (DNA): TGTGCCAGCAGCCAAGACTTCAGTGAGACAACTAATGAAAAACTGTTTTTT. This sequence encodes CASSQDFSETTNEKLFF.

The chain couples TRBV30 to TRBJ2-1; maybe TRBD2 (5 bases). The CDR3 has 17 amino acids. The germline V gene encodes CDR1 GTSNPN and CDR2 SVGIG (reference sequence). Trimming shortened V by 4 bases and J by 0 bases, and 19 bases separated the two germline ends. This CDR3 is CAWTKRGGGLSYNEQFF. The CDR3 bases are TGTGCCTGGACCAAACGGGGTGGTGGGCTCTCCTACAATGAGCAGTTCTTC.

The chain uses TRBV10-2 and TRBJ2-7; 8 positions match TRBD1. CDR3 length equals 14 residues. Per the germline V gene, CDR1 is WSHSY and CDR2 is SAAADI. With V trimmed by 6 bases and J by 5 bases, 9 bases remained unmatched. As DNA, the CDR3 is TGCGCCAGCAGGCGGACAGGGTCGGTCGACGAGCAGTACTTC. Translation gives CASRRTGSVDEQYF.

On this clone itself: The sample holds other DNA sequences that translate to the same CDR3. The J gene is TRBJ2-7, the V gene TRBV7-8, with D possibly matching TRBD2 (7 bases). Trimming shortened V by 5 bases and J by 2 bases, and 13 bases separated the two germline ends. The germline CDR1 and CDR2 sequences are SGHVS and FQNEAQ. This CDR3 contains 14 residues. The DNA for the CDR3 is TGTGCCAGCAGCCTGGGAGGGGGTCCCTACGAGCAGTACTTC. As protein: CASSLGGGPYEQYF.